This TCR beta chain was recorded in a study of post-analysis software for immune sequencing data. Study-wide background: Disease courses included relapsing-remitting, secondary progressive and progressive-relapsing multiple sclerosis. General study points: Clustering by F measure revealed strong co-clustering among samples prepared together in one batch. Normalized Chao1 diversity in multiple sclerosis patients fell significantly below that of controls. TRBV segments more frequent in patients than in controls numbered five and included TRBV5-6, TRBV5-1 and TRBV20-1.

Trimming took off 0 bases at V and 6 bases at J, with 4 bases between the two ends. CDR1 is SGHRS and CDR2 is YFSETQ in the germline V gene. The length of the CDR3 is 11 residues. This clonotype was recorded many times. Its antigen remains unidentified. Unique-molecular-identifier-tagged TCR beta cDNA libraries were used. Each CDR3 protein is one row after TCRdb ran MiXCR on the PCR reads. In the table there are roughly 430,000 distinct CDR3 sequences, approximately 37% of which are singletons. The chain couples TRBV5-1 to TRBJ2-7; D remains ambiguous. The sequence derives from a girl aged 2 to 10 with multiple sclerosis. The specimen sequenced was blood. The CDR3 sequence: CASSLGLEQYF. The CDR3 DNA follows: TGCGCCAGCAGCTTGGGGCTCGAGCAGTACTTC.